The 6 T cell receptor beta chains reported below all come from one sample, sequenced in a study of T cell repertoires in cytomegalovirus infection. A single record per CDR3 protein comes from TCRdb applying MiXCR to the reads. Counted here are about 180,000 distinct CDR3 sequences, approximately 15% occurring once; the ten biggest clones make up around 27%. Input material: PBMCs. The receptor source for this set is a human donor in good health (CMV status not recorded). Some clones in this sample may be carry-over from other donors' samples.

This clonotype was counted only a few times. A clone one base away is much larger, so this may be a read error. V gene TRBV28 combines with J gene TRBJ2-5; D might be TRBD2 (5 bases). Trimming left V 8 bases short and J 0 bases short, with 7 bases between. Per germline, CDR1 MDHEN and CDR2 SYDVKM. The CDR3 has 12 residues. The CDR3 is CASGRDQETQYF. The CDR3 DNA follows: TGTGCCAGCGGGCGGGACCAAGAGACCCAGTACTTC.

This clonotype was seen at least ten times. CDR3 sequence reads: CASSLARGSGRVLWGELFF. The CDR3 coding sequence is TGTGCCAGCAGCTTAGCGCGTGGGAGTGGAAGAGTACTGTGGGGGGAGCTGTTTTTT. V usage is TRBV7-2 and J usage is TRBJ2-2; weak D call: TRBD2 (5 bases). The V gene lost 0 bases and the J gene lost 8 bases, with 25 bases spanning the gap. Germline V CDR1 and CDR2: SGHTA, FQGNSA. CDR3 length equals 19 residues.

This clonotype was seen many times. V gene TRBV6-5 combines with J gene TRBJ1-2, with D possibly being TRBD1 (5 bases). Germline values: CDR1 MNHEY, CDR2 SVGAGI. This CDR3 region has 14 residues. Trimming pared 10 bases from V and 0 bases from J, leaving 15 bases between. This CDR3 reads CAIGGTAPNYGYTF. The CDR3 coding sequence is TGTGCCATCGGAGGGACGGCCCCTAACTATGGCTACACCTTC.

The J gene is TRBJ2-1, the V gene TRBV2; weak D call: TRBD1 (7 bases). The germline V gene has CDR1 SNHLY and CDR2 FYNNEI. The CDR3 extends over 17 amino acids. The V gene lost 0 bases and the J gene lost 3 bases, with 15 bases spanning the gap. The CDR3 reads CASSEASDRDFYNEQFF. Written as DNA, the CDR3 is TGTGCCAGCAGTGAAGCGAGCGACAGGGACTTCTACAATGAGCAGTTCTTC.

This clonotype has at least ten counts. V is TRBV7-9 and J is TRBJ2-7; no clear D gene. The CDR3 extends over 12 amino acids. Trimming took 6 bases from V and 6 from J, leaving 12 bases between them. Germline assignment: CDR1 SEHNR and CDR2 FQNEAQ (reference sequence). The CDR3 here is CASSSSWTEQYF. For the CDR3, the DNA is TGTGCCAGCAGTTCATCATGGACCGAGCAGTACTTC.

The table lists this clonotype with many counts. The chain joins TRBV7-2 to TRBJ1-1; 9 nucleotides agree with TRBD1. The CDR3 contains 14 residues. Per germline, CDR1 SGHTA and CDR2 FQGNSA. V dropped 2 bases and J dropped 5; count of bases not matched to a gene: 3. DNA for the CDR3: TGTGCCAGCAGCTTACGGACAGGGGTAACTGAAGCTTTCTTT. This sequence encodes CASSLRTGVTEAFF. Together with reference TRBV7-2 and TRBJ1-1, the CDR3 gives the full variable domain: GAGVSQSPSNKVTEKGKDVELRCDPISGHTALYWYRQSLGQGLEFLIYFQGNSAPDKSGLPSDRFSAERTGGSVSTLTIQRTQQEDSAVYLCASSLRTGVTEAFFGQGTRLTVV.